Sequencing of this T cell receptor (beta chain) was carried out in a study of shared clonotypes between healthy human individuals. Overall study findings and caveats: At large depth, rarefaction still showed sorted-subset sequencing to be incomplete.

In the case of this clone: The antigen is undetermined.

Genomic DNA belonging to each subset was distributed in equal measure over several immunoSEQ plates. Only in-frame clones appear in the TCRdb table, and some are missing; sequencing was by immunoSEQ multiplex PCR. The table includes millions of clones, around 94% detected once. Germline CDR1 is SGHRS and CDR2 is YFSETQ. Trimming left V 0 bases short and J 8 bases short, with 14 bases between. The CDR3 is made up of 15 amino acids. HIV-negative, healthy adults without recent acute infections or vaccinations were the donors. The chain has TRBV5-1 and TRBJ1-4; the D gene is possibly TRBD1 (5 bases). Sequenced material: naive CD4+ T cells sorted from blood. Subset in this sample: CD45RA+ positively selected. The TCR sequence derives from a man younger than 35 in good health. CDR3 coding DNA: TGCGCCAGCAGCTTGGAAGGGGTACATAGGGAAAAACTGTTTTTT. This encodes CASSLEGVHREKLFF.